One and the same sample provided the 7 T cell receptor beta chains below, sequenced in a study of T cell responses to AZD1222 COVID-19 vaccine. Repertoires were generated with immunoSEQ multiplex PCR, while TCRdb's copy carries only in-frame clones and drops some. The data hold under 300,000 clones, with 85% to 95% observed a single time. The sequenced sample was peripheral blood, obtained on day 0 of AZD1222 vaccination. The receptors were sampled from an adult in good health.

This sequence joins TRBV30 and TRBJ1-1; maybe TRBD1 (5 bases). V dropped 4 bases and J dropped 1 base, with 13 bases sitting between them. This CDR3 is built from 14 residues. Germline V gene sequence: CDR1 GTSNPN, CDR2 SVGIG (reference sequence). The CDR3 coding sequence is TGTGCCTGGATGGACAAACCGTGGAACACTGAAGCTTTCTTT. Encoded protein: CAWMDKPWNTEAFF.

This chain uses TRBV10-3 with TRBJ1-1, with a weak D call TRBD1 (6 bases). The CDR3 length is 13 residues. The germline V gene encodes CDR1 ENHRY and CDR2 SYGVKD. The germline V and J ends were trimmed by 10 bases and 0 bases, with 12 bases remaining between them. The CDR3 sequence is CATGTPMNTEAFF. In nucleotides, the CDR3 is TGTGCCACCGGGACACCTATGAACACTGAAGCTTTCTTT.

This chain joins TRBV5-4 and TRBJ1-4; 7 bases line up with TRBD1. Germline CDR1 and CDR2: SGHNT and YYREEE (reference sequence). This CDR3 has 17 residues. Trimming cost V 4 bases and J 2 bases; bases outside gene matches: 11. CDR3 DNA: TGTGCCAGCAGCATCCGGGACAGCGGGCCCACTAATGAAAAACTGTTTTTT. It is translated as CASSIRDSGPTNEKLFF.

The chain employs TRBV7-2 and TRBJ2-7; TRBD1 or TRBD2 may be the D gene (5 bases each). The CDR3 runs 13 residues. Trimming left V 6 bases short and J 3 bases short, with 12 bases between. Germline CDR1 reads SGHTA; CDR2 reads FQGNSA. CDR3 DNA sequence: TGTGCCAGCAGTCGGGACCGAAACTACGAGCAGTACTTC. Protein: CASSRDRNYEQYF.

The CDR3 nucleotides read TGCGCCAGCAGCGCGGTGACAGGGTCGACTGGAAACACCATATATTTT. Protein: CASSAVTGSTGNTIYF. The V call is TRBV4-1, the J call TRBJ1-3, with 7 bases fitting TRBD1. This CDR3 has 16 amino acids. Germline V CDR1 and CDR2: MGHRA, YSYEKL. Trimming took 5 bases from V and 2 from J; bases not matched to a gene: 9.

The chain joins TRBV7-9 to TRBJ1-2; perhaps TRBD1 as D (6 bases). CDR1 SEHNR and CDR2 FQNEAQ come from the germline V gene (reference sequence). This CDR3 comprises 13 residues. V lost 5 bases to trimming and J lost 4 bases, with 11 bases between them. The CDR3 spells CASSRQGSYGYTF. Here the CDR3 DNA reads TGTGCCAGCAGCCGGCAGGGGAGCTATGGCTACACCTTC.

The gene calls are TRBV6-1 and TRBJ1-5; D may be TRBD1 (5 bases). Germline V gene data show CDR1 as MNHNS and CDR2 as SASEGT. V was cut by 5 bases and J by 9 bases, with 17 bases left in between. The CDR3 is 14 residues long. CDR3 DNA sequence: TGTGCCAGCAGTCCAACCGGGGACGGAGGGCCCCAGCATTTT. It yields the protein CASSPTGDGGPQHF.